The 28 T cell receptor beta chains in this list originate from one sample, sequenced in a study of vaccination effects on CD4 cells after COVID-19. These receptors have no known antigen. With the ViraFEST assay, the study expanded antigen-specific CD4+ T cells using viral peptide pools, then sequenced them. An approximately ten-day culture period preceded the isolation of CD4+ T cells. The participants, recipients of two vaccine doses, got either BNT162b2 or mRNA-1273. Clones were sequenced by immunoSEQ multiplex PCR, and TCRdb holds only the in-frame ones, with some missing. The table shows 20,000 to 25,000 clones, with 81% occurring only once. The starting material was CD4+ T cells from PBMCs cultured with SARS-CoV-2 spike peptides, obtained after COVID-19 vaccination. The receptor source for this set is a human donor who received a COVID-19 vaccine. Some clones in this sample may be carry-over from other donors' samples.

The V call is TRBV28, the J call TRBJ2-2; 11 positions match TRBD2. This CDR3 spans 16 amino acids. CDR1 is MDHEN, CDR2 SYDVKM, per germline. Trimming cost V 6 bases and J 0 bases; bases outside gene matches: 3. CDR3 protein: CASRTLAGANTGELFF. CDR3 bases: TGTGCCAGCAGAACACTAGCGGGGGCGAACACCGGGGAGCTGTTTTTT.

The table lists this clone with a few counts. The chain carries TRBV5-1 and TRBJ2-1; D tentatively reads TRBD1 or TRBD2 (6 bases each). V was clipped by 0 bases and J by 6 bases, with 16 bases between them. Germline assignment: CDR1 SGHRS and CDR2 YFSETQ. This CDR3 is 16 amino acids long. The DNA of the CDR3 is TGCGCCAGCAGCTTGGGGGGGGTACGAGGGGGCAATGAGCAGTTCTTC. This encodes CASSLGGVRGGNEQFF.

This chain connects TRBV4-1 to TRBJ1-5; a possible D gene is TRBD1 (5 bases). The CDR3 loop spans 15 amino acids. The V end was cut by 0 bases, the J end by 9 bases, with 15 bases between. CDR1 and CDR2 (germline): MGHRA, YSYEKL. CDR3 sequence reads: CASSQDPGGMRPQHF. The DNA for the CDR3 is TGCGCCAGCAGCCAAGATCCGGGGGGGATGCGGCCCCAGCATTTT.

Written as DNA, the CDR3 is TGTGCCACCAGCATTGACTCTGGGGCCAACGTCCTGACTTTC. It translates to CATSIDSGANVLTF. The chain links TRBV15 to TRBJ2-6; D is unresolved. The CDR3 sequence is 14 residues long. Germline CDR1 and CDR2: LNHNV and YYDKDF (reference sequence). Trimming left V 4 bases short and J 0 bases short, with 4 bases between.

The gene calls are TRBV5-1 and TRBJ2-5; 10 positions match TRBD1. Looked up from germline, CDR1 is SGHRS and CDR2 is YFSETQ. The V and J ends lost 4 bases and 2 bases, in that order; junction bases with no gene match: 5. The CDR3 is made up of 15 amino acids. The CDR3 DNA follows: TGCGCCAGCAGCCCCGGGACAGGGGATCAAGAGACCCAGTACTTC. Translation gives CASSPGTGDQETQYF.

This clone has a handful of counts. The CDR3 loop is CSVGGSYNEQFF. The CDR3 bases are TGCAGCGTTGGAGGCTCCTACAATGAGCAGTTCTTC. The gene calls are TRBV29-1 and TRBJ2-1; no clear D. Trimming removed 4 bases from V and 0 bases from J, with 4 bases in between. CDR3 length: 12 residues. CDR1 SQVTM and CDR2 ANQGSEA come from the germline V gene.

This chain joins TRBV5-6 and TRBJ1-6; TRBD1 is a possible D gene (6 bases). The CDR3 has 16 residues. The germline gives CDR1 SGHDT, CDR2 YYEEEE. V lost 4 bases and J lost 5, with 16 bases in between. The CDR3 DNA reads TGTGCCAGCAGCCCCGTGGGGGGGGCGAATAATTCACCCCTCCACTTT. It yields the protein CASSPVGGANNSPLHF.

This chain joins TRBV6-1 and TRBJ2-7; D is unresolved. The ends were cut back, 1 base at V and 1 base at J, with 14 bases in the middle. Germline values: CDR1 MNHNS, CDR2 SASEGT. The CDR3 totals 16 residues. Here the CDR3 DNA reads TGTGCCAGCAGTGAAGAGTATCTGTCCCTGTCCTACGAGCAGTACGTC. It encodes CASSEEYLSLSYEQYV.

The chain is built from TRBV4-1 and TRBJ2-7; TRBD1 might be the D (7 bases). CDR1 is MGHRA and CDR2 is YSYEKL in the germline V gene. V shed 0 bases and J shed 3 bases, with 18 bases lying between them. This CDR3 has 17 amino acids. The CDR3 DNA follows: TGCGCCAGCAGCCAAGATTATCAGGCGGGACAGATCTACGAGCAGTACGTC. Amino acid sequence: CASSQDYQAGQIYEQYV.

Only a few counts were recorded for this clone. This CDR3 is CASSYGRVNTGELFF. Written as DNA, the CDR3 is TGTGCCAGCAGTTACGGGAGGGTGAACACCGGGGAGCTGTTTTTT. The chain employs TRBV6-5 and TRBJ2-2, with 7 nucleotides matching TRBD2. V lost 2 bases to trimming and J lost 1 base; unmatched junction nucleotides: 1. Germline CDR1 MNHEY, CDR2 SVGAGI. The CDR3 contains 15 residues.

The CDR3 sequence is CASSSISGVSGNTIYF. In DNA form, the CDR3 reads TGTGCCAGCAGCTCGATTTCAGGGGTCTCTGGAAACACCATATATTTT. The genes are TRBV5-5 and TRBJ1-3; a possible D gene is TRBD1 (6 bases). CDR1 and CDR2 from the germline V gene are SGHKS and YYEKEE (reference sequence). V was trimmed by 3 bases and J by 0 bases, leaving 13 bases between them. The length of the CDR3 is 16 residues.

The CDR3 here is CASSQEQAVAGELFF. CDR3 in DNA: TGCGCCAGCAGCCAAGAGCAAGCGGTGGCCGGGGAGCTGTTTTTT. J is TRBJ2-2 and V is TRBV4-1; possibly TRBD2 for D (5 bases). CDR1 and CDR2 from the germline V gene are MGHRA and YSYEKL. The V and J ends lost 0 bases and 6 bases respectively, with 11 bases between them. The CDR3 runs to 15 residues.

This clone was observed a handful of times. For the CDR3, the DNA is TGCGCCAGCAGCCAAGGACAGGGGGCGGGTAATGAAAAACTGTTTTTT. The encoded protein is CASSQGQGAGNEKLFF. V and J are TRBV4-1 and TRBJ1-4; 10 positions agree with TRBD1. CDR1 and CDR2 (germline): MGHRA, YSYEKL. The CDR3 length is 16 residues. V shed 1 base and J 4 bases; nucleotides not matched to a gene: 3.

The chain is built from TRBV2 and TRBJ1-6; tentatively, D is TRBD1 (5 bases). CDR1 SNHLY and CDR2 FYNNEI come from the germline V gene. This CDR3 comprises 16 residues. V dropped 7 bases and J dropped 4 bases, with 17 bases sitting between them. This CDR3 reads CASISREGGYNSPLHF. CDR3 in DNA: TGTGCCAGCATCAGCAGGGAGGGTGGGTATAATTCACCCCTCCACTTT.

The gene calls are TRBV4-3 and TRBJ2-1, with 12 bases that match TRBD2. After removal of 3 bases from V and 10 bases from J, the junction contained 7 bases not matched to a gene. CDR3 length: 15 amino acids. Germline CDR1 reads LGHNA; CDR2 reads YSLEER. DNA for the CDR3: TGCGCCAGCAGCCACACGGTGACTAGCGGGGGCGAGCAGTTCTTC. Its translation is CASSHTVTSGGEQFF.

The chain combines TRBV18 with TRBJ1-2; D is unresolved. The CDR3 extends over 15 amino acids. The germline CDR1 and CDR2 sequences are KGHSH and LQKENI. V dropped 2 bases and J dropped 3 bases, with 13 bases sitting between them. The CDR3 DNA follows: TGTGCCAGCTCACCATACCAGGACTTGGACTATGGCTACACCTTC. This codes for CASSPYQDLDYGYTF.

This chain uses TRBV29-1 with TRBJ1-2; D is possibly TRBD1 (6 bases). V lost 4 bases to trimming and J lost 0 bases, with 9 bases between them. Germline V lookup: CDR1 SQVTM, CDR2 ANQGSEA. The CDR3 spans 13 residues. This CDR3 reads CSVARQANYGYTF. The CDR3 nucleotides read TGCAGCGTTGCCCGACAGGCTAACTATGGCTACACCTTC.

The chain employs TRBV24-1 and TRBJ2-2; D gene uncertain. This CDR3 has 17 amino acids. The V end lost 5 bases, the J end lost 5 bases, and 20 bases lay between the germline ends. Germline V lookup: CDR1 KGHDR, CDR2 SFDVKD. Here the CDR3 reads CATSGAVVAETTGELFF. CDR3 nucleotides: TGTGCCACCAGTGGGGCGGTTGTGGCGGAGACGACCGGGGAGCTGTTTTTT.

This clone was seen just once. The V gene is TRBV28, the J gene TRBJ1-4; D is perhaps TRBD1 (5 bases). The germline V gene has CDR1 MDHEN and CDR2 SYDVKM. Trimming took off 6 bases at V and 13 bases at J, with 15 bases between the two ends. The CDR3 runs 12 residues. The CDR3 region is CASSQLTGLLFF. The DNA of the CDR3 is TGTGCCAGCAGCCAATTAACAGGATTACTGTTTTTT.

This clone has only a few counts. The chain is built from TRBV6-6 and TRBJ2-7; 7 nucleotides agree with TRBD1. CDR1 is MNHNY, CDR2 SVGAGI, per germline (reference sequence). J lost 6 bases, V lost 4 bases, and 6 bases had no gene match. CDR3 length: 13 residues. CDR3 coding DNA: TGTGCCAGCAGTTCCGGATACAGGGGCGAGCAGTACGTC. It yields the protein CASSSGYRGEQYV.

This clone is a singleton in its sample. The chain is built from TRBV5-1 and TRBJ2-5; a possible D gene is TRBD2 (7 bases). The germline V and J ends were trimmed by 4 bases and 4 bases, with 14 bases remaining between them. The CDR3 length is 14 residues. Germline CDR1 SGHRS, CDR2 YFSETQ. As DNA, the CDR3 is TGCGCCAGCAGCCTGGTGGGGGGGGCAGAGACCCAGTACTTC. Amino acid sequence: CASSLVGGAETQYF.

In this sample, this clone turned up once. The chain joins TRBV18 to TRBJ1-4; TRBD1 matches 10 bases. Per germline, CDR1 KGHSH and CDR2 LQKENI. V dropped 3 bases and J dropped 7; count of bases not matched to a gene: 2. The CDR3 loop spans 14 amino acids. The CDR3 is CASSPGTGAEKLFF. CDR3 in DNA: TGTGCCAGCTCACCCGGGACAGGGGCTGAAAAACTGTTTTTT.

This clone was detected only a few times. CDR3 in amino acids: CASSDRGNTIYF. DNA for the CDR3: TGCGCCAGCAGTGACAGGGGGAACACCATATATTTT. This rearrangement joins TRBV10-2 to TRBJ1-3; 7 bases fit TRBD1. V shed 3 bases and J 7 bases; nucleotides not matched to a gene: 0. The CDR3 is 12 residues long. Germline CDR1 and CDR2: WSHSY and SAAADI.

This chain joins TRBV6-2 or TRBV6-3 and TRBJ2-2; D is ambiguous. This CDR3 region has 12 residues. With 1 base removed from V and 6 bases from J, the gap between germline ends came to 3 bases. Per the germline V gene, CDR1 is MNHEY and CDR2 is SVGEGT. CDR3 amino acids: CASSYFPGELFF. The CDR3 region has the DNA TGTGCCAGCAGTTACTTCCCCGGGGAGCTGTTTTTT.

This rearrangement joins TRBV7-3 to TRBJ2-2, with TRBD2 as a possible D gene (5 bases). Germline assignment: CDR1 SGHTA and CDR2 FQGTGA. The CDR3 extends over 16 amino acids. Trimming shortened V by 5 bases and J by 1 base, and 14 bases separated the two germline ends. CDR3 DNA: TGTGCCAGCAGCCCTCAAATCCGGGAGAACACCGGGGAGCTGTTTTTT. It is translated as CASSPQIRENTGELFF. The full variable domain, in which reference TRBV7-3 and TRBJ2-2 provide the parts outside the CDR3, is GAGVSQTPSNKVTEKGKYVELRCDPISGHTALYWYRQSLGQGPEFLIYFQGTGAADDSGLPNDRFFAVRPEGSVSTLKIQRTERGDSAVYLCASSPQIRENTGELFFGEGSRLTVL.

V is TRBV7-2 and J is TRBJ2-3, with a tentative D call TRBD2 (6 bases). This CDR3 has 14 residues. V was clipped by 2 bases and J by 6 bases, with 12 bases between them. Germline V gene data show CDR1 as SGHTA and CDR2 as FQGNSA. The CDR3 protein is CASSLIGGDDTQYF. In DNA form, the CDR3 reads TGTGCCAGCAGCTTAATCGGGGGAGACGATACGCAGTATTTT.

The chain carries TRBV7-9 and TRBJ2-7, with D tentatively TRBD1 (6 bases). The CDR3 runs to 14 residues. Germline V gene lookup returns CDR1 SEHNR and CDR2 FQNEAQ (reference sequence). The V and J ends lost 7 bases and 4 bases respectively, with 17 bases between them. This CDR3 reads CASTPGRGIYEQYV. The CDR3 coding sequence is TGTGCCAGCACTCCCGGCAGGGGTATATACGAGCAGTACGTC.

The DNA of the CDR3 is TGTGCCAGCAGTTACTTAGGACGGGGTGCTAATGAAAAACTGTTTTTT. This encodes CASSYLGRGANEKLFF. The gene calls are TRBV6-5 and TRBJ1-4; D not resolved. CDR1 and CDR2 from the germline V gene are MNHEY and SVGAGI. The CDR3 has 16 amino acids. Deletions cut 1 base from V and 3 bases from J, with 12 bases between.